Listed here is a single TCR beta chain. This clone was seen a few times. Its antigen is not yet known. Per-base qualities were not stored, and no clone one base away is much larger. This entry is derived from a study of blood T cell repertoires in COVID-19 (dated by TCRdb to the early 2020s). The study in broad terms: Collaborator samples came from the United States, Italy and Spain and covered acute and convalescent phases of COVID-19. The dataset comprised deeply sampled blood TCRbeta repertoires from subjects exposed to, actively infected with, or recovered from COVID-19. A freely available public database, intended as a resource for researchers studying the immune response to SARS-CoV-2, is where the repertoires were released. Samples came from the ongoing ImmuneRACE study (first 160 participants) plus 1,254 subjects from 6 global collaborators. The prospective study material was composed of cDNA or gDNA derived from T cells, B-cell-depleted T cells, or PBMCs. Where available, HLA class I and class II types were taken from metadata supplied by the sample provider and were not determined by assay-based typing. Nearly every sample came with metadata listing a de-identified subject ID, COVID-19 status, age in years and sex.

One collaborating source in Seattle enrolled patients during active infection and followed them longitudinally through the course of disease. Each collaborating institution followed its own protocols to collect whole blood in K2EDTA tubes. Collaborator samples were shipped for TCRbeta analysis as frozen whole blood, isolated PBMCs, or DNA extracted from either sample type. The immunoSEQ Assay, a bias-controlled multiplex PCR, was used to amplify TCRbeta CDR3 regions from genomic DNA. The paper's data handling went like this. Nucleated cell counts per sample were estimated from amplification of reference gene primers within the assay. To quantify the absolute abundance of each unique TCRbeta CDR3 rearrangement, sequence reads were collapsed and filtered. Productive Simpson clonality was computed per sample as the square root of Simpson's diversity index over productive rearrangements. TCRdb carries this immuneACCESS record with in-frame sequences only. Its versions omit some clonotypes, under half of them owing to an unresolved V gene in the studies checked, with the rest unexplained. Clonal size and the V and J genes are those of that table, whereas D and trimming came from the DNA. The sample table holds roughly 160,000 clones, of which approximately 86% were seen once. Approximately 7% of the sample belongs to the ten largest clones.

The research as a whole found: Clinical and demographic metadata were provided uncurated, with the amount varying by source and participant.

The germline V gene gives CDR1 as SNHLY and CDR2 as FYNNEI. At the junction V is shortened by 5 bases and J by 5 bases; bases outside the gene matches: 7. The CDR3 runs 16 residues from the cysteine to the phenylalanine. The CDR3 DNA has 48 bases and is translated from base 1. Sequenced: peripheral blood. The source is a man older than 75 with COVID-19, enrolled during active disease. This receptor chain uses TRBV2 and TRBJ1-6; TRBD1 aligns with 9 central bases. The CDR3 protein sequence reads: CASSWDRAVNNSPLHF. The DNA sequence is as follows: TGTGCCAGCAGTTGGGACAGGGCAGTCAATAATTCACCCCTCCACTTT.